The sequence of this T cell receptor (beta chain) was determined in a study of blood T cell repertoires in COVID-19. The wider study: From T cells, B-cell-depleted T cells, or PBMCs came the material, which was cDNA or gDNA.

Living in roughly 23 US areas, the participants were between 18 and 89 years of age. Participant-reported clinical history was the basis for cohort assignment. Donors in Cohort 3 who had recovered were those with two negative PCRs, healthcare professional clearance, or resolution of their symptoms. Germline-derived CDR1 and CDR2 are MNHEY and SVGAGI. The CDR3 runs to 14 residues. V lost 2 bases, J lost 4 bases, and 11 bases lay in between. Libraries were prepared by immunoSEQ multiplex PCR; TCRdb keeps only in-frame clonotypes and omits some of them. The sample contains some 500,000 clones, around 89% of which appear only once.

Sequenced sample: PBMCs or T cells enriched from blood (not recorded which). This TCR was sampled from a woman aged 40 to 50 who had recovered from COVID-19. The rearrangement uses TRBV6-5 and TRBJ1-1; D is unresolved. Here the CDR3 reads CASSYQDGLTEAFF. The CDR3 nucleotides read TGTGCCAGCAGTTACCAGGACGGACTCACTGAAGCTTTCTTT.